The rows below give T cell receptor beta chains drawn from one sample of a study of PD-1 blockade in classical Hodgkin lymphoma. The table came from immunoSEQ multiplex PCR; TCRdb's copy has only in-frame clones and leaves some out. Of some 45,000 clones listed, around four fifths are singletons. The sample consisted of peripheral blood mononuclear cells (PBMCs), taken before the fourth cycle of nivolumab. The source of these receptors is a human donor with classical Hodgkin lymphoma. The CDR3 runs from the conserved cysteine through the conserved F or W. The D gene is left open where the match is weak. Size is omitted from some rows. Given values are once, few, many or a class for expanded clones.

clone_size: .
d_call: .
j_call: TRBJ2-6
v_call: TRBV28
cdr3_nt: TGTGCCAGCAGTCCTATCCTGGGTTATAACTCTGGGGCCAACGTCCTGACTTTC
cdr3_aa: CASSPILGYNSGANVLTF

clone_size: .
d_call: .
j_call: TRBJ1-1
v_call: TRBV7-9
cdr3_nt: TGTGCCAGCAGCGTAGAGGGGGGCACTGAAGCTTTCTTT
cdr3_aa: CASSVEGGTEAFF

clone_size: .
d_call: .
j_call: TRBJ1-1
v_call: TRBV18
cdr3_nt: TGTGCCAGCTCACCCAGACAGGCGGTCGCTGAAGCTTTCTTT
cdr3_aa: CASSPRQAVAEAFF

clone_size: once
d_call: TRBD1
j_call: TRBJ1-2
v_call: TRBV7-8
cdr3_nt: TGTGCCAGCAGCCAGGGGGCCCGGTTCGGCTACACCTTC
cdr3_aa: CASSQGARFGYTF

clone_size: once
d_call: TRBD1
j_call: TRBJ2-3
v_call: TRBV27
cdr3_nt: TGTGCCAGCAGGGGACAGGGGGCAGATACGCAGTATTTT
cdr3_aa: CASRGQGADTQYF

clone_size: .
d_call: .
j_call: TRBJ1-6
v_call: TRBV5-4
cdr3_nt: TGTGCCAGCAGCTTGGGAGGGGCGCCGTCACCCCTCCACTTT
cdr3_aa: CASSLGGAPSPLHF

clone_size: .
d_call: TRBD2
j_call: TRBJ2-3
v_call: TRBV7-3
cdr3_nt: TGTGCCAGCAGCCCTAGCGGGGGGGCTGGAGATACGCAGTATTTT
cdr3_aa: CASSPSGGAGDTQYF

clone_size: .
d_call: .
j_call: TRBJ2-1
v_call: TRBV29-1
cdr3_nt: TGCAGCGTTGAACGACAGAGTAGTAATGAGCAGTTCTTC
cdr3_aa: CSVERQSSNEQFF

clone_size: .
d_call: .
j_call: TRBJ1-3
v_call: TRBV5-6
cdr3_nt: TGTGCCAGCAGCCCCTACTCCATATCTGGAAACACCATATATTTT
cdr3_aa: CASSPYSISGNTIYF

clone_size: few
d_call: .
j_call: TRBJ1-2
v_call: TRBV29-1
cdr3_nt: TGCAGCGCGGCCGGGACCGTCTATGGCTACACCTTC
cdr3_aa: CSAAGTVYGYTF

clone_size: .
d_call: .
j_call: TRBJ1-5
v_call: TRBV6-5
cdr3_nt: TGTGCCAGCAGTTACTCGAAGGCTCAGCCCCAGCATTTT
cdr3_aa: CASSYSKAQPQHF

clone_size: .
d_call: .
j_call: TRBJ1-2
v_call: TRBV6-5
cdr3_nt: TGTGCCAGCAGTTATAAAGGGAACTATGGCTACACCTTC
cdr3_aa: CASSYKGNYGYTF

clone_size: few
d_call: .
j_call: TRBJ2-7
v_call: TRBV6-1
cdr3_nt: TGTGCCAGCAGTGAATGGAATGGGGGAGAGCAGTACTTC
cdr3_aa: CASSEWNGGEQYF

clone_size: few
d_call: .
j_call: TRBJ2-3
v_call: TRBV29-1
cdr3_nt: TGCAGCGTTGGGGGGGGCCAGGATACGCAGTATTTT
cdr3_aa: CSVGGGQDTQYF

clone_size: few
d_call: .
j_call: TRBJ2-5
v_call: TRBV28
cdr3_nt: TGTGCCAGCACCCTACAGTCCCTGGGGGCATGGGAGACCCAGTACTTC
cdr3_aa: CASTLQSLGAWETQYF

clone_size: .
d_call: .
j_call: TRBJ1-5
v_call: TRBV27
cdr3_nt: TGTGCCAGCAGACCTTCCGCCAGCAATCAGCCCCAGCATTTT
cdr3_aa: CASRPSASNQPQHF

clone_size: .
d_call: TRBD1
j_call: TRBJ1-5
v_call: TRBV4-2
cdr3_nt: TGTGCCAGCAGCCAAGGGGACAGTCAGCCCCAGCATTTT
cdr3_aa: CASSQGDSQPQHF

clone_size: .
d_call: .
j_call: TRBJ1-2
v_call: TRBV7-9
cdr3_nt: TGTGCCAGCAGCTTAGGTGCGGGGTACGGCTATGGCTACACCTTC
cdr3_aa: CASSLGAGYGYGYTF

clone_size: .
d_call: .
j_call: TRBJ1-3
v_call: TRBV30
cdr3_nt: TGTGCCTGGTCAAGGGGGGGAGCCGGAAACACCATATATTTT
cdr3_aa: CAWSRGGAGNTIYF

clone_size: .
d_call: TRBD1
j_call: TRBJ2-3
v_call: TRBV6-1
cdr3_nt: TGTGCCAGCAGTGCCGCTGGGACAGGGGGTTCAGATACGCAGTATTTT
cdr3_aa: CASSAAGTGGSDTQYF

clone_size: .
d_call: .
j_call: TRBJ2-2
v_call: TRBV5-4
cdr3_nt: TGTGCCAGCAGCCCGTCCAGGAACACCGGGGAGCTGTTTTTT
cdr3_aa: CASSPSRNTGELFF

clone_size: .
d_call: TRBD1
j_call: TRBJ2-7
v_call: TRBV6-5
cdr3_nt: TGTGCCAGCAGTTATACGACGACAGGGCACTCCTACGAGCAGTACTTC
cdr3_aa: CASSYTTTGHSYEQYF

clone_size: .
d_call: .
j_call: TRBJ2-5
v_call: TRBV19
cdr3_nt: TGTGCCAGTAGTATGTCCCCTAGTTCGGAGACCCAGTACTTC
cdr3_aa: CASSMSPSSETQYF

clone_size: .
d_call: TRBD1
j_call: TRBJ1-2
v_call: TRBV5-1
cdr3_nt: TGCGCCAGCAGTGAGGGACAGGGGAGCGGCTATGGCTACACCTTC
cdr3_aa: CASSEGQGSGYGYTF

clone_size: .
d_call: TRBD1
j_call: TRBJ2-3
v_call: TRBV29-1
cdr3_nt: TGCAGCGCTGTGGGACAGATCACAGATACGCAGTATTTT
cdr3_aa: CSAVGQITDTQYF

clone_size: few
d_call: .
j_call: TRBJ1-2
v_call: TRBV18
cdr3_nt: TGTGCCAGCTCACCAGGACAGCTTCCTAACTATGGCTACACCTTC
cdr3_aa: CASSPGQLPNYGYTF

clone_size: .
d_call: .
j_call: TRBJ1-1
v_call: TRBV6-6
cdr3_nt: TGTGCCAGCAGTTACGGGGGTGGGCGATTGAACACTGAAGCTTTCTTT
cdr3_aa: CASSYGGGRLNTEAFF

clone_size: .
d_call: .
j_call: TRBJ2-1
v_call: TRBV5-1
cdr3_nt: TGCGCCAGCAGCTTGGTTAGCCTGGGTGAGCAGTTCTTC
cdr3_aa: CASSLVSLGEQFF

clone_size: .
d_call: .
j_call: TRBJ1-2
v_call: TRBV6-5
cdr3_nt: TGTGCCAGCTCTCCGACGAGGCAGTCGTATGGCTACACCTTC
cdr3_aa: CASSPTRQSYGYTF

clone_size: .
d_call: TRBD1
j_call: TRBJ1-3
v_call: TRBV9
cdr3_nt: TGTGCCAGCAGCGTAGAGGGGGCGCGGGCCGGAAACACCATATATTTT
cdr3_aa: CASSVEGARAGNTIYF